What follows are 23 T cell receptor beta chains derived from one specimen sequenced in a study of T cells in women clearing cervical HPV infection. Method: immunoSEQ multiplex PCR; TCRdb's copy keeps in-frame clones and lacks some. Here the sample table reports about 30,000 clones. The sample consisted of blood buffy coat. Source of these receptors: a woman aged 18-69 years with a cervical HPV16 infection that either progressed to CIN3+ or cleared (not recorded which).

A remark on this clone: The sequenced fragment ends 3 residues before the CDR3 boundary, so the rest is inferred from the germline J gene. V and J are TRBV19 and TRBJ1-2; 8 bases match TRBD1. The trim removed 7 bases at V and 5 bases at J, leaving 12 bases unmatched. CDR1 and CDR2 (germline): LNHDA, SQIVND (reference sequence). The CDR3 is made up of 15 amino acids. This chain's CDR3 is CASTPGGQGRYGYTF. The sequenced CDR3 bases are TGTGCCAGTACTCCCGGCGGACAGGGAAGGTATGGC.

Notes on this clone: The CDR3 extends 3 residues past the end of the read, so its final part is completed from the germline J gene. The rearrangement uses TRBV29-1 and TRBJ1-1; D uncertain. Germline CDR1 reads SQVTM; CDR2 reads ANQGSEA. CDR3 length equals 12 residues. This CDR3 reads CSVVSNRESAFF. The DNA read from the CDR3 is TGCAGCGTGGTTTCTAACCGAGAATCA.

On this clone: The read finishes 3 residues shy of the CDR3 end, and the germline J gene is used to complete it. The chain joins TRBV19 to TRBJ1-5; no clear D gene. CDR1 and CDR2 (germline): LNHDA, SQIVND (reference sequence). V was shortened by 10 bases and J by 5 bases, with 24 bases between the two germline ends. The CDR3 spans 16 residues. The chain's CDR3 is CATRNSGRSVHQPQHF. The DNA read from the CDR3 is TGTGCCACTAGAAACAGCGGACGCTCTGTCCATCAGCCC.

Of note for this clone: The CDR3 end falls 3 residues outside the read, so it is completed with the germline J gene. This chain links TRBV20-1 with TRBJ1-2; D gene uncertain. CDR1 and CDR2 (germline): DFQATT, SNEGSKA (reference sequence). This CDR3 comprises 13 residues. V dropped 0 bases and J dropped 2 bases, with 7 bases sitting between them. CDR3 in amino acids: CSARDATNYGYTF. The covered CDR3 bases are TGCAGTGCTAGAGACGCTACGAACTATGGC.

Note on this clone: The CDR3 end lies 3 residues beyond the end of the read and is filled in from the germline J gene. This chain connects TRBV5-6 to TRBJ2-1; 8 positions match TRBD1. This CDR3 comprises 13 residues. Trimming removed 3 bases from V and 8 bases from J; junction bases left unmatched: 4. CDR1 SGHDT and CDR2 YYEEEE come from the germline V gene. CDR3 sequence reads: CASSSTGAHEQFF. The CDR3 DNA, read in part, is TGTGCCAGCAGCTCGACAGGGGCGCATGAG.

In regard to this clone: The read gets to within 3 residues of the CDR3 end, and the germline J gene fills in the rest. The chain employs TRBV12-3 or TRBV12-4 and TRBJ1-4; D is ambiguous. The V end lost 5 bases, the J end lost 3 bases, and 10 bases lay between the germline ends. This CDR3 contains 14 residues. CDR3 DNA (partial): TGTGCCAGCAGTCGTCCCTATCCTAATGAAAAA. Translated, it gives CASSRPYPNEK. The full CDR3 protein is CASSRPYPNEKLFF.

Remarks on this clone: The CDR3 extends 3 residues past the end of the read, so its final part is completed from the germline J gene. The chain has TRBV29-1 and TRBJ1-1; tentatively, D is TRBD1 (6 bases). This CDR3 has 13 amino acids. V gave up 7 bases and J gave up 1 base, with 13 bases separating them. The V gene's germline CDR1 is SQVTM and CDR2 ANQGSEA. The CDR3 is CSGGQGQNTEAFF. The CDR3 bases that were read are TGCAGCGGGGGGCAGGGGCAGAACACTGAA.

About this clone itself: The read ends 3 residues early relative to the CDR3; the germline J gene fills the gap. The chain links TRBV20-1 to TRBJ2-1; TRBD1 aligns across 10 bases. Trimming took 5 bases from V and 4 from J; bases not matched to a gene: 2. The CDR3 totals 13 residues. Germline V gene lookup returns CDR1 DFQATT and CDR2 SNEGSKA (reference sequence). CDR3 amino acids: CSAPDRGYNEQFF. The CDR3 DNA, read in part, is TGCAGTGCTCCGGACAGGGGGTACAATGAG.

In regard to this clone: From the germline J gene comes the end of the CDR3, since the read stops 3 residues before it. The chain combines TRBV19 with TRBJ1-2; 7 bases line up with TRBD1. Germline V gives CDR1 LNHDA, CDR2 SQIVND (reference sequence). This CDR3 contains 15 residues. V was clipped by 7 bases and J by 5 bases; unmatched bases: 13. The DNA read from the CDR3 is TGTGCCAGTACCCCATTTAAAGGGGGCGAATATGGC. Translation gives CASTPFKGGEYG. The CDR3 in its entirety is CASTPFKGGEYGYTF.

A word on this clone: Read data end 3 residues before the CDR3 end; the end is taken from the germline J gene. This rearrangement joins TRBV5-1 to TRBJ2-2; possible D gene TRBD1, 5 bases. V was shortened by 3 bases and J by 2 bases, with 29 bases between the two germline ends. From germline, CDR1 is SGHRS and CDR2 YFSETQ. The CDR3 has 21 amino acids. Here the CDR3 reads CASSSPRIQPQDRPNTGELFF. The covered CDR3 bases are TGCGCCAGCAGCTCCCCGCGAATACAGCCTCAAGACAGACCTAACACCGGGGAG.

Concerning this clone: Read data end 3 residues before the CDR3 end; the end is taken from the germline J gene. The chain joins TRBV29-1 to TRBJ1-3; the match to TRBD1 covers 7 bases. The length of the CDR3 is 13 residues. Germline CDR1 SQVTM, CDR2 ANQGSEA. Trimming removed 4 bases from V and 0 bases from J; junction bases left unmatched: 0. CDR3 DNA, as far as it was read: TGCAGCGTTGGGGACAGCTCTGGAAACACC. Translated, it gives CSVGDSSGNT. The full CDR3 protein is CSVGDSSGNTIYF. Based on the CDR3 plus reference TRBV29-1 and TRBJ1-3, the full variable domain is SAVISQKPSRDICQRGTSLTIQCQVDSQVTMMFWYRQQPGQSLTLIATANQGSEATYESGFVIDKFPISRPNLTFSTLTVSNMSPEDSSIYLCSVGDSSGNTIYFGEGSWLTVV.

Notes on this clone: With the read ending 3 residues before the CDR3 end, the germline J gene is used to fill in that end. This rearrangement joins TRBV28 to TRBJ1-1; 8 nucleotides agree with TRBD1. This CDR3 spans 16 amino acids. Germline CDR1 MDHEN, CDR2 SYDVKM. V dropped 5 bases and J dropped 6; count of bases not matched to a gene: 14. The sequenced part of the CDR3 DNA is TGTGCCAGCAGTGTTGTGAGACAGGGGCGCAATGCTGAA. Protein sequence: CASSVVRQGRNAE. In full, the CDR3 is CASSVVRQGRNAEAFF.

On this clone itself: A read error may account for a junction end that differs from germline. The CDR3 end falls 3 residues outside the read, so it is completed with the germline J gene. The V gene is TRBV7-3, the J gene TRBJ1-3, with D unclear. This CDR3 is built from 12 residues. Per germline, CDR1 SGHTA and CDR2 FQGTGA. The part of the CDR3 DNA that was read is TGTTCCAGCAGCTCAGATGGAAACACC. Amino acid sequence: CSSSSDGNT. The whole CDR3 reads CSSSSDGNTIYF.

On this clone: Read data end 3 residues before the CDR3 end; the end is taken from the germline J gene. The chain couples TRBV20-1 to TRBJ2-5, with a weak D call TRBD2 (6 bases). Germline CDR1 is DFQATT and CDR2 is SNEGSKA (reference sequence). V lost 3 bases to trimming and J lost 5 bases, with 19 bases between them. The CDR3 length is 15 residues. The CDR3 sequence is CSASDLTSIGETQYF. The sequenced part of the CDR3 DNA is TGCAGTGCTAGCGACTTAACTAGCATTGGGGAGACC.

As for this clone: Read coverage stops 3 residues before the CDR3 terminus; the germline J gene supplies the remainder. The chain uses TRBV5-8 and TRBJ2-3; D is uncertain. This CDR3 has 12 residues. Germline CDR1 reads SGHTS; CDR2 reads YDEGEE. With 10 bases removed from V and 4 bases from J, the gap between germline ends came to 13 bases. CDR3 sequence: CAGLGPADTQYF. CDR3 DNA (partial): TGTGCCGGCCTTGGGCCGGCAGATACG.

Details on this clone: The read ends 3 residues early relative to the CDR3; the germline J gene fills the gap. The chain is built from TRBV5-4 and TRBJ1-1, with D hard to call. The V end lost 0 bases, the J end lost 5 bases, and 11 bases lay between the germline ends. The CDR3 covers 14 residues. Germline CDR1 reads SGHNT; CDR2 reads YYREEE (reference sequence). The CDR3 DNA, read in part, is TGTGCCAGCAGCTTGGCCGCGGGTGGGACTGAA. It encodes CASSLAAGGTE. The whole CDR3 sequence reads CASSLAAGGTEAFF.

Details on this clone: The missing CDR3 end, 3 residues past where the read stops, is filled in from the germline J gene. The J gene is TRBJ2-7, the V gene TRBV5-1; 7 bases fit TRBD1. Germline CDR1 and CDR2: SGHRS and YFSETQ. V shed 4 bases and J 0 bases; nucleotides not matched to a gene: 10. The CDR3 spans 16 residues. CDR3 in amino acids: CASSPWTGYVSYEQYF. The part of the CDR3 DNA that was read is TGCGCCAGCAGCCCCTGGACAGGTTACGTCTCCTACGAG.

Regarding this clone: The read terminates 3 residues before the CDR3 end, so the remaining end is supplied by the germline J gene. V and J are TRBV20-1 and TRBJ1-3; D unclear. With 4 bases removed from V and 4 bases from J, the gap between germline ends came to 11 bases. CDR3 length equals 13 residues. CDR1 is DFQATT and CDR2 is SNEGSKA in the germline V gene (reference sequence). The CDR3 sequence is CSAMYRTGNTIYF. The sequenced part of the CDR3 DNA is TGCAGTGCTATGTACAGAACCGGAAACACC.

Concerning this clone itself: The DNA ends 3 residues before the CDR3 does, and the rest of the CDR3 is filled in from the germline J gene. The V gene is TRBV7-6, the J gene TRBJ1-5, with D possibly matching TRBD1 (6 bases). CDR1 and CDR2 from the germline V gene are SGHVS and FNYEAQ. V dropped 4 bases and J dropped 5 bases, with 15 bases sitting between them. This CDR3 has 15 amino acids. The part of the CDR3 DNA that was read is TGTGCCAGCAGCTCGGACAGCCATCAGGATCAGCCC. Encoded protein: CASSSDSHQDQP. The whole CDR3 reads CASSSDSHQDQPQHF.

On this clone itself: The read ends 3 residues shy of where the CDR3 ends; the end is completed using the germline J gene. The chain combines TRBV28 with TRBJ2-6, with 8 positions matching TRBD1. The ends lost 6 bases at V and 1 base at J; junction bases unmatched: 8. CDR3 length equals 17 residues. Germline lookup yields CDR1 MDHEN and CDR2 SYDVKM. The sequenced CDR3 bases are TGTGCCAGCAGCCGAGGAGACAGGGGTTCTGGGGCCAACGTC. It codes for CASSRGDRGSGANV. The whole CDR3 sequence is CASSRGDRGSGANVLTF.

Notes on this clone: The DNA ends 3 residues before the CDR3 does, and the rest of the CDR3 is filled in from the germline J gene. The V call is TRBV5-1, the J call TRBJ2-3; 12 positions agree with TRBD2. Germline-derived CDR1 and CDR2 are SGHRS and YFSETQ. The CDR3 length is 15 residues. V lost 3 bases and J lost 6; bases outside the gene matches: 5. Incomplete CDR3 DNA: TGCGCCAGCAGCTCTAGCGGGGGGGATCGCGATACG. As protein: CASSSSGGDRDT. Given in full, the CDR3 is CASSSSGGDRDTQYF.

To note about this clone: The read terminates 3 residues ahead of where the CDR3 ends, so the germline J gene completes it. V gene TRBV5-1 combines with J gene TRBJ1-1; 11 nucleotides line up with TRBD1. The CDR3 has 18 amino acids. CDR1 and CDR2 (germline): SGHRS, YFSETQ. J lost 2 bases, V lost 2 bases, and 11 bases had no gene match. CDR3 protein: CASSFGMGQGEANTEAFF. Partial CDR3 DNA: TGCGCCAGCAGCTTTGGTATGGGACAGGGGGAAGCAAACACTGAA.

For this clone: The sequence runs out 3 residues before the end of the CDR3; the remainder is reconstructed from the germline J gene. V gene TRBV18 combines with J gene TRBJ1-1; 11 bases are shared with TRBD1. Losses at the gene ends were 2 bases for V and 4 bases for J; bases not matched to a gene: 15. The CDR3 consists of 19 residues. Looked up from germline, CDR1 is KGHSH and CDR2 is LQKENI. CDR3 protein: CASSPYNPGQGGSGTEAFF. CDR3 bases read: TGTGCCAGCTCACCATATAATCCGGGACAGGGGGGAAGCGGCACTGAA.